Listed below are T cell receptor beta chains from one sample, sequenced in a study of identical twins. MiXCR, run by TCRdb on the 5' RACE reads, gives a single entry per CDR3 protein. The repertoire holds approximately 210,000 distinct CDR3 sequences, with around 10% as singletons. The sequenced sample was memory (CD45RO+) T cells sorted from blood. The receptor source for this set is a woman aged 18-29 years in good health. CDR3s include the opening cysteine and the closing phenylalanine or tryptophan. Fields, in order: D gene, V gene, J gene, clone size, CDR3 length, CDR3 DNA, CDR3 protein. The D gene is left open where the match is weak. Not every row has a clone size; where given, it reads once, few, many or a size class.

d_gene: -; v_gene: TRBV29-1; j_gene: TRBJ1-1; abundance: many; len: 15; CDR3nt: TGCAGCGCCCGGCAGGGTTGGGGCATGAACACTGAAGCTTTCTTT; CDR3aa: CSARQGWGMNTEAFF
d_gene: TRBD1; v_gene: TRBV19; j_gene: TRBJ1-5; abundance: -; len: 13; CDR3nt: TGTGCCAGTAGCGGGACAGGAGACCAGCCCCAGCATTTT; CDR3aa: CASSGTGDQPQHF
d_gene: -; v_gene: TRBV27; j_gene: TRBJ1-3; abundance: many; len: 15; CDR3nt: TGTGCCAGCAGTCCGACCAGAGCCCCTGGAAACACCATATATTTT; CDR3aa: CASSPTRAPGNTIYF
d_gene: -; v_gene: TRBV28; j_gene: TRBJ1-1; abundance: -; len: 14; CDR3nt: TGTGCCAGCAGTTTCTCCGGATGGAACACTGAAGCTTTCTTT; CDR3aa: CASSFSGWNTEAFF
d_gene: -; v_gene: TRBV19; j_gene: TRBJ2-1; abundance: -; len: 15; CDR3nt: TGTGCCAGTAGTATGAGTTGGGACCAATACAATGAGCAGTTCTTC; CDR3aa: CASSMSWDQYNEQFF
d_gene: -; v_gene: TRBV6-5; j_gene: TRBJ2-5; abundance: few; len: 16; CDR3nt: TGTGCCAGCAGTTACTCCGGGGCTATAGGAAGTGTAACCCAGTACTTC; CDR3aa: CASSYSGAIGSVTQYF
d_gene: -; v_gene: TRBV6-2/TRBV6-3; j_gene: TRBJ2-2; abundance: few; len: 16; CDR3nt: TGTGCCAGCAGTTCCCGGAAGGGACTGAACACCGGGGAGCTGTTTTTT; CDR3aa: CASSSRKGLNTGELFF
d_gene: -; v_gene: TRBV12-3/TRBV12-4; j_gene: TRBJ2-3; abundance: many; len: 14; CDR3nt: TGTGCCAGCAGGACCGGGACCGGGCATGATACGCAGTATTTT; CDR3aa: CASRTGTGHDTQYF
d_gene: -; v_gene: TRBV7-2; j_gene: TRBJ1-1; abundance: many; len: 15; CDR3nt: TGTGCCAGCAGCTTACAGGCACAGATGAACACTGAAGCTTTCTTT; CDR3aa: CASSLQAQMNTEAFF
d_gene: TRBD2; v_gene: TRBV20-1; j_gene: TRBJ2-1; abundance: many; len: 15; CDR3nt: TGCAGTGCTAGAGGGACTAGCGGGGGTCGCAATGAGCAGTTCTTC; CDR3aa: CSARGTSGGRNEQFF
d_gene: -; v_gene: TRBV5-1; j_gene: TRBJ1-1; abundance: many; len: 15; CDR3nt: TGCGCCAGCAGCTTGTGGGGGGGCGCGAAGGCTGAAGCTTTCTTT; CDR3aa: CASSLWGGAKAEAFF
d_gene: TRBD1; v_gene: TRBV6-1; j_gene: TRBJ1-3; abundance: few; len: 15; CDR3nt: TGTGCCAGCACCAATTCGGACAGGGCTGGAAACACCATATATTTT; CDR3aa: CASTNSDRAGNTIYF
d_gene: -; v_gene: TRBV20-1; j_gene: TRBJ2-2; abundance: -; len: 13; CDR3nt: TGCAGTGCTAGGGGCAGGTGGGGCGGGGAGCTGTTTTTT; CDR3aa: CSARGRWGGELFF
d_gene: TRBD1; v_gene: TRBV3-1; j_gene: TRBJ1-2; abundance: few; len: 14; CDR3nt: TGTGCCAGCAGCCAGCCGGGACAGAAGTATGGCTACACCTTC; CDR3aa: CASSQPGQKYGYTF
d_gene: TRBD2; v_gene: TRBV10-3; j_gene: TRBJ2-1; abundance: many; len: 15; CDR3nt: TGTGCCATCAGATCGGGCGGGGGATTCGACAATGAGCAGTTCTTC; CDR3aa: CAIRSGGGFDNEQFF
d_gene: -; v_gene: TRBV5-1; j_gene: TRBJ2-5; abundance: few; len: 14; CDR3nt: TGCGCCAGCAGCCACGGGACGCCCGAAGAGACCCAGTACTTC; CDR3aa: CASSHGTPEETQYF
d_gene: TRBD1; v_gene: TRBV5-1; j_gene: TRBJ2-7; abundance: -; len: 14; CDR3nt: TGCGCCAGCACCCACGGGACAGGCACCTACGAGCAGTACTTC; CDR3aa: CASTHGTGTYEQYF
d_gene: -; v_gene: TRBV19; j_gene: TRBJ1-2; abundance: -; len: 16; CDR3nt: TGTGCCAGTCGAACAGACGGGACGGGCGGCCGTTATGGCTACACCTTC; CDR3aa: CASRTDGTGGRYGYTF
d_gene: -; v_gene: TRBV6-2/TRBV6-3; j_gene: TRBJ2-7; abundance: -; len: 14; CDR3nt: TGTGCCAGCACCTCACCGGGGCGAGCCTACGAGCAGTACTTC; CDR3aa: CASTSPGRAYEQYF
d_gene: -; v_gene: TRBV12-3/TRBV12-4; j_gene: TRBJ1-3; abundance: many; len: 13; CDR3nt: TGTGCCAGCAGTTGGCCCGCGGGGGGCACCATATATTTT; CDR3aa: CASSWPAGGTIYF
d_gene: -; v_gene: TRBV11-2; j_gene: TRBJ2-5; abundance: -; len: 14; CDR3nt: TGTGCCAGCAGCTTAAGGGTTTATTCAGAGACCCAGTACTTC; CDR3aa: CASSLRVYSETQYF
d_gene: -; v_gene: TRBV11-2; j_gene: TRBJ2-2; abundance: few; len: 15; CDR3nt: TGTGCCAGCAGCTTTGCGGGGACCGAAACCGGGGAGCTGTTTTTT; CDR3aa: CASSFAGTETGELFF
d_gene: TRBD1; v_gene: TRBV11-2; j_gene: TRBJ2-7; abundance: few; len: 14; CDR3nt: TGTGCCAGCAGCTTAATCCCAGGGGGCAACGAGCAGTACTTC; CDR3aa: CASSLIPGGNEQYF
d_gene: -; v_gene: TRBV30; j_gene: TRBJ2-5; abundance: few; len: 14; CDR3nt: TGTGCCTGGTGCCGACACCTCAACCCAGAGACCCAGTACTTC; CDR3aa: CAWCRHLNPETQYF
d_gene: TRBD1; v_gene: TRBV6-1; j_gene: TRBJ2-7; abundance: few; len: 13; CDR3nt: TGTGCCAGCAGAACGACAGGGTCCCACGAGCAGTACTTC; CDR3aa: CASRTTGSHEQYF
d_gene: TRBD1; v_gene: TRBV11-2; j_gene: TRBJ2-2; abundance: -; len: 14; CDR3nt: TGTGCCAGCAGCTTATCGACAGGGACCGGGGAGCTGTTTTTT; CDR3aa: CASSLSTGTGELFF
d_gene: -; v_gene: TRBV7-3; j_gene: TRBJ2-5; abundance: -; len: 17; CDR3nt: TGTGCCAGCAGCTCAGGACGGGACGGACGATACCAAGAGACCCAGTACTTC; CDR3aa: CASSSGRDGRYQETQYF
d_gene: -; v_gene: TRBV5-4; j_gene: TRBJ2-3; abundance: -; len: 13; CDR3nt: TGTGCCAGCAGCTCCAGCCCCACAGATACGCAGTATTTT; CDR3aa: CASSSSPTDTQYF
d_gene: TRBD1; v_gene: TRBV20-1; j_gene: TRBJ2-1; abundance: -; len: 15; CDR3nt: TGCAGTGTTGAGGACAGGACCGCGCCCTACAATGAGCAGTTCTTC; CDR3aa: CSVEDRTAPYNEQFF
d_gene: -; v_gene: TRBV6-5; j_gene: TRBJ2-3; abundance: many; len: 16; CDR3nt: TGTGCCAGCAGTTACCGAGCGCCTACTAGCACAGATACGCAGTATTTT; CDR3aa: CASSYRAPTSTDTQYF
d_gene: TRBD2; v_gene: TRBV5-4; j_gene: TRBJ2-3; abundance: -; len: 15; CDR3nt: TGTGCCAGCAGCCCCACCGGGACTAGCCACGATACGCAGTATTTT; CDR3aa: CASSPTGTSHDTQYF
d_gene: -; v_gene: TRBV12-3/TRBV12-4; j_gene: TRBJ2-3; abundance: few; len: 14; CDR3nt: TGTGCCAGCAGTTACCGGGTCGGCACAGATACGCAGTATTTT; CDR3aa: CASSYRVGTDTQYF
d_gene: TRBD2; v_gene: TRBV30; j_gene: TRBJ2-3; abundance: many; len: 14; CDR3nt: TGTGCCTGGCTGACTAGCGGGAGAAGCGATACGCAGTATTTT; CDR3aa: CAWLTSGRSDTQYF
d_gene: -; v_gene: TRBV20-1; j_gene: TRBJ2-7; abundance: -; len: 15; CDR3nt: TGCAGTGCAGACTCCACGATCGAAACTAGCCACGAGCAGTACTTC; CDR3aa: CSADSTIETSHEQYF
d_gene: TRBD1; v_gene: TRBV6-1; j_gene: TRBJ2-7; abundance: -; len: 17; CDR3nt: TGTGCCAGCAGTGTCTCCATAAGCGGGACAGGGGGCCACGAGCAGTACTTC; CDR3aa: CASSVSISGTGGHEQYF
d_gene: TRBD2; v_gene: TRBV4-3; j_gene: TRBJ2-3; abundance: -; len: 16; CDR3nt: TGCGCCAGCAGCCAAGGGGTAGCGGGAGGTGGTAATACGCAGTATTTT; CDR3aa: CASSQGVAGGGNTQYF
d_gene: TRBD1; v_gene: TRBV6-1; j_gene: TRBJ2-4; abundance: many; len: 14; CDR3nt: TGTGCCAGCAGCGGGACAGTAGCCAAAAACATTCAGTACTTC; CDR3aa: CASSGTVAKNIQYF